Listed below are T cell receptor beta chains from one sample, sequenced in a study of T-cell memory formation after mild COVID-19. Each CDR3 protein is one row after TCRdb ran MiXCR on the 5' RACE reads. The repertoire includes approximately 500,000 distinct CDR3 sequences, around 27% of them detected once, and under 15% sits in the top ten. Sequenced material: PBMCs or a T cell subset sorted from them (not recorded which). The source of these receptors is an adult woman who had mild COVID-19 (a few samples of this study predate the infection). Cell type and time point are not known. The CDR3 runs from the conserved cysteine through the conserved F or W. Each record gives: clone size, V gene, J gene, D gene, CDR3 length, CDR3 DNA, CDR3 protein. D genes are given only for firm matches. Some rows mark clone size as missing; the rest say once, few, many or name a class of expanded clone.

>few|TRBV12-3/TRBV12-4|TRBJ2-1|-|15
TGTGCCAGCACCGGGGAGTCGGGAGATTACAATGAGCAGTTCTTC
CASTGESGDYNEQFF
>-|TRBV7-2|TRBJ2-7|TRBD1|14
TGTGCCAGCAGCTTACTTGGACAGGGTATCGAGCAGTACTTC
CASSLLGQGIEQYF
>few|TRBV5-5|TRBJ1-3|-|15
TGTGCCAGCAGCTTGGCCGCACGCTCTGGAAACACCATATATTTT
CASSLAARSGNTIYF
>many|TRBV18|TRBJ2-2|-|13
TGTGCCAGCAGCCCCCGGAACACCGGGGAGCTGTTTTTT
CASSPRNTGELFF
>once|TRBV20-1|TRBJ1-2|TRBD1|17
TGCAGTGCTCCCGGGACAGGGGCCCAACTAGCTAACTATGGCTACACCTTC
CSAPGTGAQLANYGYTF
>-|TRBV7-2|TRBJ2-3|TRBD2|16
TGTGCCAGCAGCTTCGCTAGCGGGAGGGCTGGGGATACGCAGTATTTT
CASSFASGRAGDTQYF
>few|TRBV23-1|TRBJ1-1|TRBD1|13
TGCGCCAGCAGTCAAGGAAGGGACAGGGAAGCTTTCTTT
CASSQGRDREAFF
>-|TRBV4-3|TRBJ2-1|TRBD1|16
TGCGCCAGCAGCCAAGATTATAGGGGACAGGGGGGACGGCAGTTCTTC
CASSQDYRGQGGRQFF
>-|TRBV12-3/TRBV12-4|TRBJ2-1|-|15
TGTGCCAGCAGTGAACAGAGACTCTCCTACAATGAGCAGTTCTTC
CASSEQRLSYNEQFF
>-|TRBV10-3|TRBJ2-3|-|12
TGTGCCATCAGTGCTATCCGGGACCCGCAGTATTTT
CAISAIRDPQYF
>few|TRBV12-3/TRBV12-4|TRBJ2-5|TRBD2|15
TGTGCCAGCGTTTTACTAGCGGGGGCACAAGAGACCCAGTACTTC
CASVLLAGAQETQYF
>-|TRBV12-3/TRBV12-4|TRBJ2-1|TRBD2|15
TGTGCCAGCAGACCCGGACTAGCGGGGGGGAATGAGCAGTTCTTC
CASRPGLAGGNEQFF
>few|TRBV18|TRBJ2-7|-|16
TGTGCCAGCTCACACTTCGGGGGCTCAGAGGTCTACGAGCAGTACTTC
CASSHFGGSEVYEQYF
>-|TRBV6-6|TRBJ1-1|TRBD1|14
TGTGCCAGCAGGACCAACAGGGGTAACGGGGAAGCTTTCTTT
CASRTNRGNGEAFF
>-|TRBV25-1|TRBJ1-2|-|14
TGTGCCAGCAGTCCGAGGGGCAGATACTATGGCTACACCTTC
CASSPRGRYYGYTF
>-|TRBV25-1|TRBJ2-3|TRBD2|17
TGTGCCAGCAGTGTCACATGGGCGGGAGGGCCCTCCGATACGCAGTATTTT
CASSVTWAGGPSDTQYF
>-|TRBV7-9|TRBJ2-7|-|15
TGTGCCAGCAGCTCTCACGGCAATAGGGGTGATGAGCAGTACTTC
CASSSHGNRGDEQYF
>-|TRBV9|TRBJ2-7|-|17
TGTGCCAGCAGCGTAGCTACGGGGTGGGACAACTCCTACGAGCAGTACTTC
CASSVATGWDNSYEQYF
>many|TRBV7-7|TRBJ2-2|-|15
TGTGCCAGCAGCTTAACAGGGTCGAACACCGGGGAGCTGTTTTTT
CASSLTGSNTGELFF
>once|TRBV24-1|TRBJ2-5|TRBD1|16
TGTGCCACCAGTGATTGGGGACAGGGAATGCAAGAGACCCAGTACTTC
CATSDWGQGMQETQYF
>-|TRBV10-3|TRBJ2-7|-|15
TGTGCCATCAGTGGGACAAGCAGCCTTACCTACGAGCAGTACTTC
CAISGTSSLTYEQYF
>-|TRBV3-1|TRBJ1-1|TRBD1|15
TGTGCCAGCAGCCCCTACAGGGGGTCGGACACTGAAGCTTTCTTT
CASSPYRGSDTEAFF